The source of this TCR beta chain is a study of blood T cell repertoires in COVID-19. The length of the CDR3 is 14 residues. After removal of 7 bases from V and 4 bases from J, the junction contained 6 bases not matched to a gene. The germline CDR1 and CDR2 sequences are MNHEY and SVGAGI. Measured with immunoSEQ multiplex PCR; TCRdb has only the in-frame clones, and not every one. The sample lists more than 80,000 clones, 80% seen once, with 15% to 20% in the top ten. This receptor was taken from a human donor in a cohort sampled during active COVID-19. The sample was peripheral blood. The rearrangement uses TRBV6-5 and TRBJ1-2; TRBD1 matches at 10 bases. CDR3 in DNA: TGTGCCAGCAAGGGTGGGACAGGGGTCTATGGCTACACCTTC. Translated, it gives CASKGGTGVYGYTF.